This TCR beta chain derives from a study of tumor-infiltrating lymphocytes in localized non-small cell lung cancer (dated by TCRdb to the early 2020s). The study in broad terms: Patients whose samples were collected after neoadjuvant chemotherapy, as well as both smokers and never-smokers and several histologies, were included in the cohort. Each patient contributed resected tumor tissue and uninvolved lung tissue from the same patient, described as non-adjacent to the tumor. The same patients underwent several integrated assays, with TCR sequencing performed together with flow cytometry, multiplex immunofluorescence, RNA-seq, exome sequencing and proteomics. The overall ICON cohort comprised 150 surgical patients with localized non-small cell lung cancer whose tumors were resected. A total of 45 to 60 patients were part of the paired comparison of immunoSEQ T-cell fraction between tumor and uninvolved lung.

In the case of this clone: No antigen is known for it. Per-base quality was not reported, and no clone a single base away is much larger than it.

Patient enrollment in ICON started in 2016, and the final patient was enrolled in 2018. Fresh tumor and matched uninvolved tissue for in-depth immune analyses, including TCR sequencing, were collected from a subcohort of 76 patients. No cell sorting was done, and TCR sequencing was instead run on DNA isolated from bulk tissue. The CDR3 contains 13 residues, cysteine and phenylalanine counted. Left in the record is the CDR3 DNA by itself, 39 bases read in frame from the first base. Via the germline V gene, CDR1 is SGHAT and CDR2 FQNNGV. Between the V and J ends, shortened by 1 base and 8 bases respectively, the junction contains 11 bases. The T-cell fraction in tumor and uninvolved lung tissue was obtained from TCR sequencing using the immunoSEQ assay. The paper's processing steps were these. For survival analysis, patients were split into high (upper tertile) and low (lower two tertiles) T-cell fraction groups and compared by log-rank test. Paired tumor versus uninvolved lung differences in T-cell fraction were tested with a signed-rank test. The clones in this table, taken by TCRdb from immuneACCESS, are in-frame only. Not every clone is retained; where verified, under half of the shortfall comes from an unresolved V gene, and the cause of the rest is unknown. The V and J calls and clone size were taken over from that table, and D and trimming were inferred from the DNA. The sample table holds 11,000 or so clones, of which around 85% were seen once. Roughly 8% of the sample rests with the top ten.

Overall study results and their limits: No difference in TCR-derived T-cell fraction was observed between the flow cytometry-defined immunotypes IM1 (good prognosis) and IM2 (poor prognosis). Consistent with immunofluorescence CD3 counts, TCRbeta sequencing supported greater T cell infiltration in tumors than in uninvolved lung tissue. Different pieces of the same tissue were used for different assays, so technical variation could not be separated from intratumor heterogeneity. Since assay coverage differed from patient to patient depending on how much tissue was available, TCR sequencing was done for only a subset of the cohort.

The receptor was isolated from a human donor with non-small cell lung cancer. Sequencing input: uninvolved lung tissue not adjacent to the tumor. The sequence links TRBV11-2 to TRBJ1-1; the D gene identity is not certain. The DNA sequence reads TGTGCCAGCAGCTTAGTGTCCAGCCCCGAAGCTTTCTTT. This sequence encodes CASSLVSSPEAFF.